This T cell receptor (beta chain) comes out of a study of T cell changes during pregnancy in multiple sclerosis (dated by TCRdb to the late 2010s). Context from the whole study: The study examined how the T cell repertoire changed over the course of pregnancy in women with multiple sclerosis.

This clone was detected only once. This clone's antigen is unknown. The input lacks base qualities; no much larger clone sits a single base away. Library generation was performed with the immunoSEQ multiplex PCR assay. TCRdb mirrors the immuneACCESS table, restricted to in-frame sequences. Some clones are absent from its copies; in checked studies, under half trace to an unresolved V gene, and the reason for the others is unknown. For this sample the table gives about 68,000 clones, of which roughly nine tenths were detected only once. The top ten clones comprise 0.65% to 1% of the sample. Relative to germline, V is 0 bases shorter and J is 0 bases shorter, with 5 bases between their ends. The CDR1 and CDR2 encoded by the germline V gene are SGHAT and FQNNGV. The CDR3 holds 14 amino acids from the cysteine to the phenylalanine. Just the 42-base CDR3 DNA is kept, in frame starting at base 1.

In this chain, TRBV11-2 is recombined with TRBJ1-1, with the D gene call left open. Here the sequenced sample was peripheral blood, taken in the second trimester of pregnancy. This sequence originates from a female donor with multiple sclerosis, enrolled in a pregnancy study. At the DNA level, the sequence is TGTGCCAGCAGCTTAGACCCGGTGAACACTGAAGCTTTCTTT. Its protein reads: CASSLDPVNTEAFF. Here the CDR3 is joined to the reference TRBV11-2 and TRBJ1-1 genes, and the full variable domain is: EAGVAQSPRYKIIEKRQSVAFWCNPISGHATLYWYQQILGQGPKLLIQFQNNGVVDDSQLPKDRFSAERLKGVDSTLKIQPAKLEDSAVYLCASSLDPVNTEAFFGQGTRLTVV.